This entry concerns a single T cell receptor (beta chain). Its antigen is as yet unknown. TCRdb reprocessed the reads with MiXCR, giving one entry per CDR3 protein. The table includes under 350,000 distinct CDR3 sequences, roughly 9.5% detected once. These data are taken from a study of T cell repertoires in cytomegalovirus infection. Study details: Matching HLA type, along with CMV infection, was indicated by public TCR beta signatures. Study-level points and caveats: Accumulated public TCR beta family frequency recognized individuals carrying CMV together with the relevant HLA. HLA-C-restricted, CMV-specific TCR beta clonotypes were dominant ex vivo.

V was clipped by 4 bases and J by 1 base, with 8 bases between them. This CDR3 has 14 residues. Looked up from germline, CDR1 is SEHNR and CDR2 is FQNEAQ (reference sequence). Material for sequencing was PBMCs. The clonotype comes from a human donor in good health (CMV status not recorded). Some clones in this sample may be carry-over from other donors' samples. The rearrangement links TRBV7-9 to TRBJ1-3; no clear D. The chain's CDR3 is CASSSGLSGNTIYF. CDR3 DNA: TGTGCCAGCAGCTCCGGGCTATCTGGAAACACCATATATTTT. Together with reference TRBV7-9 and TRBJ1-3, the CDR3 gives the full variable domain: DTGVSQNPRHKITKRGQNVTFRCDPISEHNRLYWYRQTLGQGPEFLTYFQNEAQLEKSRLLSDRFSAERPKGSFSTLEIQRTEQGDSAMYLCASSSGLSGNTIYFGEGSWLTVV.